This T cell receptor beta chain was sequenced in a study of vaccination and CD4 T cells after COVID-19. An Oncomine TCR Beta short-read assay was used to sequence the DNA from cultured CD4+ T cells. TCRdb re-called the PCR reads through MiXCR, storing one row per CDR3 protein. The sample carries some 11,000 distinct CDR3 sequences, roughly 30% recorded once. Germline CDR1 is MDHEN and CDR2 is SYDVKM. The V gene lost 6 bases and the J gene lost 1 base, with 16 bases spanning the gap. The CDR3 consists of 15 residues. Study findings and constraints: There were relatively few convalescent patients studied, and there were no early post-infection timepoints.

Treatment described: roughly ten-day PBMC culture with coronavirus spike peptide pools or control peptides (ViraFEST assay). Turning to this clonotype: Antigen unknown.

The clonotype comes from a human donor who had recovered from COVID-19. The chain couples TRBV28 to TRBJ2-7; tentatively, D is TRBD2 (6 bases). The sample consisted of CD4+ T cells from blood, cultured in vitro. CDR3 coding DNA: TGTGCCAGCAGCCGACCGGGACTCTTATCCTACGAGCAGTACTTC. It is translated as CASSRPGLLSYEQYF.